The clone carrying this TCR beta chain was counted a few times. Its antigen is still unknown. The data originate from a study of cytomegalovirus exposure and HLA in healthy donors. Study-wide results and caveats: As was reported, the HLA-A and HLA-B alleles of most subjects were accurately predicted from TCR beta sequences.

Vbeta (60) and Jbeta (13) primers were used in the PCR. Sequencing was performed with immunoSEQ multiplex PCR; in TCRdb, only in-frame clones are kept and a portion is missing. The profile shows roughly 180,000 clones, about 83% of them singletons. Trimming at V came to 3 bases and at J to 3 bases, leaving 6 bases not matched to a gene. Per the germline V gene, CDR1 is SGHRS and CDR2 is YFSETQ. The CDR3 extends over 15 amino acids. This clonotype was sampled from a female donor in good health and CMV-seronegative. The specimen was PBMCs. V usage is TRBV5-1 and J usage is TRBJ2-3; 8 nucleotides line up with TRBD2. Written as DNA, the CDR3 is TGCGCCAGCAGCTCGAGCGGGAGAAAGACAGATACGCAGTATTTT. Translation: CASSSSGRKTDTQYF.